Below are 10 T cell receptor beta chains sequenced from a single sample in a study of metastatic and nonmetastatic thyroid tumors. TCRdb reprocessed the PCR reads using MiXCR. The sample carries approximately 42,000 clones, around 24% recorded once. All patients were untreated before thyroid surgery. What was sequenced was tumor tissue. The receptor set was obtained from a female donor with papillary thyroid cancer or a benign thyroid nodule (not recorded which). Some clones in this sample may be carry-over from other donors' samples.

This clone was observed many times. The J gene is TRBJ2-5, the V gene TRBV7-9; D uncertain. The CDR3 length is 11 residues. Trimming removed 7 bases from V and 5 bases from J, with 8 bases in between. The germline V gene encodes CDR1 SEHNR and CDR2 FQNEAQ (reference sequence). In DNA, the CDR3 is TGTGCCAGCATCATGCGGGAGACCCAGTACTTC. Its protein product is CASIMRETQYF.

Many counts were recorded for this clone. Here the CDR3 DNA reads TGCAGTGCTAGAGTCGGGGTACGGGGCTACACCTTC. Amino acids: CSARVGVRGYTF. The rearrangement links TRBV20-1 to TRBJ1-2; unclear D gene. Per germline, CDR1 DFQATT and CDR2 SNEGSKA (reference sequence). V lost 1 base, J lost 8 bases, and 11 bases lay in between. The CDR3 length is 12 residues.

The V and J genes are TRBV20-1 and TRBJ2-7; 7 bases are a match to TRBD1. The CDR3 runs 11 residues. With V trimmed by 5 bases and J by 9 bases, 7 bases remained unmatched. Looked up from germline, CDR1 is DFQATT and CDR2 is SNEGSKA (reference sequence). The CDR3 is CSALTGLSQYF. DNA of the CDR3: TGCAGTGCTTTGACAGGGTTGTCGCAGTACTTC.

This clone qualifies as medium-sized. CDR3 nucleotides: TGCAGTGCTCCGTCCTTGGGACGTGGAAACACCATATATTTT. Translation gives CSAPSLGRGNTIYF. This chain links TRBV20-1 with TRBJ1-3; D is possibly TRBD1 (5 bases). Per germline, CDR1 DFQATT and CDR2 SNEGSKA (reference sequence). The CDR3 consists of 14 residues. Deletions cut 5 bases from V and 3 bases from J, with 14 bases between.

This clone ranks as medium-sized. The chain carries TRBV10-3 and TRBJ1-1; D is uncertain. Deletions cut 5 bases from V and 1 base from J, with 11 bases between. The CDR3 runs to 14 residues. CDR1 is ENHRY, CDR2 SYGVKD, per germline. Here the CDR3 reads CAISIQRTNTEAFF. CDR3 sequence (DNA): TGTGCCATCAGTATACAGCGAACGAACACTGAAGCTTTCTTT.

This chain links TRBV6-9 with TRBJ2-1; no reliable D call. Germline loops: CDR1 MNHGY, CDR2 SVAAGI. The CDR3 has 14 residues. Trimming cost V 2 bases and J 4 bases, with 9 bases left between them. The CDR3, as DNA: TGTGCCAGCAGTTATAACTGGGTTTACAATGAGCAGTTCTTC. It specifies CASSYNWVYNEQFF.

This clone was detected ten times or more. The J gene is TRBJ1-1, the V gene TRBV18, with 7 nucleotides matching TRBD1. Germline V gives CDR1 KGHSH, CDR2 LQKENI. With V trimmed by 1 base and J by 5 bases, 4 bases remained unmatched. There are 14 residues in the CDR3. CDR3 residues: CASSPLQGVTEAFF. CDR3 DNA sequence: TGTGCCAGCTCACCACTGCAGGGGGTGACTGAAGCTTTCTTT. The variable domain in full, completed from reference TRBV18 and TRBJ1-1, reads NAGVMQNPRHLVRRRGQEARLRCSPMKGHSHVYWYRQLPEEGLKFMVYLQKENIIDESGMPKERFSAEFPKEGPSILRIQQVVRGDSAAYFCASSPLQGVTEAFFGQGTRLTVV.

This clone was observed at least ten times. The chain uses TRBV10-1 and TRBJ2-3, with D tentatively TRBD2 (5 bases). Germline V gives CDR1 WNHNN, CDR2 SYGVQD (reference sequence). The germline V and J ends were trimmed by 3 bases and 4 bases, with 14 bases remaining between them. The CDR3 sequence is 15 residues long. DNA for the CDR3: TGCGCCAGCAGTGATTACACGGGGAGAGCAGATACGCAGTATTTT. It specifies CASSDYTGRADTQYF.

This chain uses TRBV6-1 with TRBJ2-1; 15 nucleotides agree with TRBD2. Per germline, CDR1 MNHNS and CDR2 SASEGT. The CDR3 is made up of 15 amino acids. V shed 4 bases and J 6 bases; nucleotides not matched to a gene: 1. The CDR3 DNA sequence: TGTGCCAGCAGTGGGACTAGCGGGGGGGTCAATGAGCAGTTCTTC. This encodes CASSGTSGGVNEQFF.

The V and J genes are TRBV20-1 and TRBJ1-5, with D uncertain. Germline V gene data show CDR1 as DFQATT and CDR2 as SNEGSKA (reference sequence). The CDR3 has 16 amino acids. The V end lost 0 bases, the J end lost 0 bases, and 12 bases lay between the germline ends. CDR3 amino acids: CSARDLGAGSNQPQHF. The CDR3, as DNA: TGCAGTGCTAGAGATTTGGGCGCGGGTAGCAATCAGCCCCAGCATTTT.